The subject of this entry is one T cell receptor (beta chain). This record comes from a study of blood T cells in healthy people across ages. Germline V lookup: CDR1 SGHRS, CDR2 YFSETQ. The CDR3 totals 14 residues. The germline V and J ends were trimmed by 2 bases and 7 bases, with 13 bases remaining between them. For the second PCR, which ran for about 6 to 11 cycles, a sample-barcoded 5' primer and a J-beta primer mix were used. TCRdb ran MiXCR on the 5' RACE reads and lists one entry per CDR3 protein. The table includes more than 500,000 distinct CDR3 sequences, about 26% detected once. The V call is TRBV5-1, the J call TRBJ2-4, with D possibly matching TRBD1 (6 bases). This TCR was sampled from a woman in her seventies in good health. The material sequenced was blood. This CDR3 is CASSFSQGANIQYF. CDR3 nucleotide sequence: TGCGCCAGCAGCTTTTCACAGGGAGCCAACATTCAGTACTTC.